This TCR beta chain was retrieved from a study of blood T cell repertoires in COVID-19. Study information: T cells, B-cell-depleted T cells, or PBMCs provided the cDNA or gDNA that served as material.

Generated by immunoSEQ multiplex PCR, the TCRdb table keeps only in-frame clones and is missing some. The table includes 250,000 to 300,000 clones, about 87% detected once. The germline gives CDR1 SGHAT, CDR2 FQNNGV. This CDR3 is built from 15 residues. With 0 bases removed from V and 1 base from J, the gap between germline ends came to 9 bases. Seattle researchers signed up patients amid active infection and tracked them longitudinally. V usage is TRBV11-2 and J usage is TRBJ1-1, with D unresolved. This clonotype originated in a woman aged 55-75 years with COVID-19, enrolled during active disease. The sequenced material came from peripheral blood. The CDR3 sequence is CASSLDPSPNTEAFF. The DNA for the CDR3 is TGTGCCAGCAGCTTAGATCCCAGTCCGAACACTGAAGCTTTCTTT.